The subject of this entry is one TCR beta chain. The V segment lost 6 bases and the J segment 8 bases; nucleotides outside the gene matches: 9. The CDR3 has 14 amino acids. Germline V gives CDR1 MNHEY, CDR2 SVGAGI. This specimen belongs to a study of blood T cell repertoires in COVID-19. Study at large: Spain, Italy and the United States supplied samples that represented acute and convalescent COVID-19. Nucleic acid was either cDNA or gDNA, and it came from T cells, B-cell-depleted T cells, or PBMCs.

Original methodology: Reference gene primer amplification gave nucleated cell count estimates. Assay used: immunoSEQ multiplex PCR; TCRdb lists only in-frame clones, some missing. That table supplies the V and J calls and clone size; D and trimming were determined from the DNA. The sample comprises 40,000 to 50,000 clones, approximately 86% of which are singletons, and less than 3% rests with the top ten. This sequence joins TRBV6-5 and TRBJ1-4; 7 bases match TRBD1. This sequence was found in an elderly woman with acute or convalescent COVID-19. Material for sequencing was peripheral blood. The CDR3 protein is CASRARDRGEKLFF. As DNA, the CDR3 is TGTGCCAGCAGGGCCCGGGACAGAGGCGAAAAACTGTTTTTT.